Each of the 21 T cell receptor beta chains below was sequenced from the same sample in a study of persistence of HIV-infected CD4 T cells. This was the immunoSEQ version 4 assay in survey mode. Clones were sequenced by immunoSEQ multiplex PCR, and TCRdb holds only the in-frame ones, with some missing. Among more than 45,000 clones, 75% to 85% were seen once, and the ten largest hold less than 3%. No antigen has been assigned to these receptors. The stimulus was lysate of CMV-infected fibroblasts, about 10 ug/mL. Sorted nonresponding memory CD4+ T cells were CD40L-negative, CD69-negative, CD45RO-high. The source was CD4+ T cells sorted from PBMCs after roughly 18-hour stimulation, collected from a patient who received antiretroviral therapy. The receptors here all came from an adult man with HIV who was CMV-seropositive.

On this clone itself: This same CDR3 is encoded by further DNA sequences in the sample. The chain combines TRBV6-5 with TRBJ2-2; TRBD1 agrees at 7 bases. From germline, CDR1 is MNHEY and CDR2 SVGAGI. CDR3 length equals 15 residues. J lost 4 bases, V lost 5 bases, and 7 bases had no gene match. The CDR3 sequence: CASSLQGLGTGELFF. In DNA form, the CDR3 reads TGTGCCAGCAGTCTACAGGGGCTCGGCACCGGGGAGCTGTTTTTT.

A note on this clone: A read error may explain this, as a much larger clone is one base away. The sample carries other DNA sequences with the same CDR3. This CDR3 reads CASSQAHEQYF. The CDR3 DNA reads TGTGCCAGCAGCCAAGCCCACGAGCAGTACTTC. The V and J genes are TRBV3-1 (or the pseudogene TRBV3-2) and TRBJ2-7; D gene unclear. Trimming pared 1 base from V and 5 bases from J, leaving 3 bases between. The CDR3 has 11 residues. The germline CDR1 and CDR2 sequences are LGHDT and YNNKEL (reference sequence).

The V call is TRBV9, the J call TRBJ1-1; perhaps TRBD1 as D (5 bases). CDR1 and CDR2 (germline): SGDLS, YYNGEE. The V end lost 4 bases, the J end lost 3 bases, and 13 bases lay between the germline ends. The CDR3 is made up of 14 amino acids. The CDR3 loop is CASSPHGGYTEAFF. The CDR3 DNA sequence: TGTGCCAGCAGCCCACATGGGGGTTACACTGAAGCTTTCTTT.

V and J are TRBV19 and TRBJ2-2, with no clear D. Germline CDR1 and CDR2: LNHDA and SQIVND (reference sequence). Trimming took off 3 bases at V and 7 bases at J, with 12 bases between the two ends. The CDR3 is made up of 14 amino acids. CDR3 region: CASSIVGNLGELFF. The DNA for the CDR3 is TGTGCCAGTAGTATCGTAGGGAATCTCGGGGAGCTGTTTTTT.

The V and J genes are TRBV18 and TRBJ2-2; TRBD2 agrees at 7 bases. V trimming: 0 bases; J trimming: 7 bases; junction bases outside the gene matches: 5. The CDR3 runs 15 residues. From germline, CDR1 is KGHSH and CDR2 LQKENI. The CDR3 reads CASSPPAGKGGELFF. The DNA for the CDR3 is TGTGCCAGCTCACCACCAGCGGGGAAAGGCGGGGAGCTGTTTTTT.

CDR3 sequence reads: CAISEARVNTEAFF. CDR3 sequence (DNA): TGTGCCATCAGTGAGGCCAGGGTGAACACTGAAGCTTTCTTT. The chain combines TRBV10-3 with TRBJ1-1; D possibly corresponds to TRBD1 (5 bases). Germline V gene data show CDR1 as ENHRY and CDR2 as SYGVKD. V dropped 2 bases and J dropped 0 bases, with 7 bases sitting between them. This CDR3 has 14 amino acids.

CDR3 protein: CASSAVGQPFF. CDR3 in DNA: TGTGCCAGTAGTGCCGTGGGTCAACCGTTCTTC. The chain combines TRBV19 with TRBJ2-1, with unresolved D. The germline gives CDR1 LNHDA, CDR2 SQIVND (reference sequence). The CDR3 runs 11 residues. The V end lost 5 bases, the J end lost 15 bases, and 14 bases lay between the germline ends.

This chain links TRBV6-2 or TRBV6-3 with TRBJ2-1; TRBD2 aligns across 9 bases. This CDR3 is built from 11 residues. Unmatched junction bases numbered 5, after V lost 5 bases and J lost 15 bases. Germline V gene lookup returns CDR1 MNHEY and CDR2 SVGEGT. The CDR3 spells CASSQLGLAFF. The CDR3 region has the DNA TGTGCCAGCAGTCAGTTGGGACTAGCGTTCTTC.

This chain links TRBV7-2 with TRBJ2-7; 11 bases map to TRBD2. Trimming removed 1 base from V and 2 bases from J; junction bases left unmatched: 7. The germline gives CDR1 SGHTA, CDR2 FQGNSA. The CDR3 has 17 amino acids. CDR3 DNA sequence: TGTGCCAGCAGCTTAGGATCGGGGACTAGCGGCACCTACGAGCAGTACTTC. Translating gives CASSLGSGTSGTYEQYF.

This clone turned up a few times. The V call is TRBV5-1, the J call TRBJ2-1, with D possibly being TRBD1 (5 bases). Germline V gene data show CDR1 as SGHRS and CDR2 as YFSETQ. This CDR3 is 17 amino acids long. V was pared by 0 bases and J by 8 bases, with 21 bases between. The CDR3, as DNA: TGCGCCAGCAGCTTGGTTGGCAGCCCAAAAGGGGTCGATGAGCAGTTCTTC. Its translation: CASSLVGSPKGVDEQFF.

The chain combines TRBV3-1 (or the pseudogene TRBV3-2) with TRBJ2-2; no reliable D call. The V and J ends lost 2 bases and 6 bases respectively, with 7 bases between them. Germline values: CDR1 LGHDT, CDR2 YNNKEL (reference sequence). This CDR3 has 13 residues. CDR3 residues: CASSQLGPGELFF. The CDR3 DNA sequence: TGTGCCAGCAGCCAATTAGGGCCCGGGGAGCTGTTTTTT.

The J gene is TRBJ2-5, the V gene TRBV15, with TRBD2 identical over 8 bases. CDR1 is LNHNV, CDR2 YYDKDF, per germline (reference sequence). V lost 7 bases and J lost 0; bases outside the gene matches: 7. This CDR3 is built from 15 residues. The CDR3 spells CATNPGGAYQETQYF. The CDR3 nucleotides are TGTGCCACCAACCCCGGGGGGGCGTACCAAGAGACCCAGTACTTC.

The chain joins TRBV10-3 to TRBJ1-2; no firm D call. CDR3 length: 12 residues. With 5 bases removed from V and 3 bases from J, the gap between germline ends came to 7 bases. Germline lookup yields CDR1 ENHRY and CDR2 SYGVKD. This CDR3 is CAISQNHYGYTF. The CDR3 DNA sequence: TGTGCCATCAGTCAGAACCACTATGGCTACACCTTC.

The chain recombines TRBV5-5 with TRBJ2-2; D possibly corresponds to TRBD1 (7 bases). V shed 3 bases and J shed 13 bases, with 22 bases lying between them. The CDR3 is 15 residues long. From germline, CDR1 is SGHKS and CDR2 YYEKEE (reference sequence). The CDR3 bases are TGTGCCAGCAGCTCCCTCTTGACTCCAGGGGGAGGGCTGTTTTTT. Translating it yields CASSSLLTPGGGLFF.

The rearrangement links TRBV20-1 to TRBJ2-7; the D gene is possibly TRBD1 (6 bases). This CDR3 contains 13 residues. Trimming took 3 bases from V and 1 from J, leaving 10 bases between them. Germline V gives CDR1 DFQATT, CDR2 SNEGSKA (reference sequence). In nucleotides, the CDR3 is TGCAGTGCTAGTAGCGACAGGTCCTACGAGCAGTACTTC. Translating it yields CSASSDRSYEQYF.

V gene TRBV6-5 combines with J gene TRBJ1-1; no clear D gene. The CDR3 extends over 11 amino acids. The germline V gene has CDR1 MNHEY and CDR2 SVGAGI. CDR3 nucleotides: TGTGTACATAGGCTGAACACTGAAGCTTTCTTT. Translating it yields CVHRLNTEAFF.

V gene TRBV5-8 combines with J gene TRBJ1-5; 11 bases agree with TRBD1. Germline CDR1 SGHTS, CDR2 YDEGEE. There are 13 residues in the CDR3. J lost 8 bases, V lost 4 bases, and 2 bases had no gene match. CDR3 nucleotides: TGTGCCAGCAGCCGGGGACAGGGGGAGCCCCAGCATTTT. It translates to CASSRGQGEPQHF.

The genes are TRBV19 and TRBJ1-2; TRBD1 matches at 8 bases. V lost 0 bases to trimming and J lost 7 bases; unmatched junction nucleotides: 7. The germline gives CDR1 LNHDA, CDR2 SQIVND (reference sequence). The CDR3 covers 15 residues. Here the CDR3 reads CASSIDGTGGTGYTF. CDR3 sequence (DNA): TGTGCCAGTAGTATAGATGGCACAGGGGGAACTGGCTACACCTTC.

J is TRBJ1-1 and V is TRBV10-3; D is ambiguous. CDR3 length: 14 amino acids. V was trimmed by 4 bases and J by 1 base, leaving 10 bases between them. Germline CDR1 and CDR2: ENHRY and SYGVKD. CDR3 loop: CAISVSDTNTEAFF. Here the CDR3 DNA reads TGTGCCATCAGTGTCTCCGACACGAACACTGAAGCTTTCTTT.

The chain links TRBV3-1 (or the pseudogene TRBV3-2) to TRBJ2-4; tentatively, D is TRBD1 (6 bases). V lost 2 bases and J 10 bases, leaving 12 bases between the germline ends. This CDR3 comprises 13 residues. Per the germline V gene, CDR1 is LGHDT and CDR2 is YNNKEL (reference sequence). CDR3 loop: CASSQRGTTIQYF. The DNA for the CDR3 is TGTGCCAGCAGCCAAAGGGGGACAACTATTCAGTACTTC.

Here the CDR3 reads CASSVRQGALGGYTF. In nucleotides, the CDR3 is TGTGCCAGCAGTGTTCGACAGGGGGCTTTGGGTGGCTACACCTTC. The gene calls are TRBV2 and TRBJ1-2; TRBD1 matches at 10 bases. CDR1 SNHLY and CDR2 FYNNEI come from the germline V gene. The V gene end was trimmed by 4 bases and the J gene end by 7 bases; junction bases not matched to a gene: 9. This CDR3 is built from 15 residues.